This T cell receptor beta chain was retrieved from a study of CD8 T cells in ankylosing spondylitis. Whole-study results and caveats: One TCR beta motif, made up of 7 or 8 highly homologous variants, appeared characteristic of ankylosing spondylitis blood. Prior literature has documented some motif variants in synovial fluid and blood from reactive arthritis.

This CDR3 has 14 amino acids. Germline V gene data show CDR1 as SNHLY and CDR2 as FYNNEI. A remark on this clonotype: Its matching antigen is unknown. A read error may account for a junction end that differs from germline.

TCRdb used MiXCR to reprocess the 5' RACE reads, holding one entry per CDR3 protein. The sample shows 250,000 or so distinct CDR3 sequences, over 15% of them seen only once. This receptor was taken from a male donor with ankylosing spondylitis or in good health (not recorded which). Sequencing was performed on blood, either unsorted or a sorted T cell fraction (not recorded which). The V and J genes are TRBV2 and TRBJ2-7; perhaps TRBD1 as D (5 bases). The CDR3, as DNA: TGTGCCAGCAGCGAAGGCAGGGATGTGAGGGAGCAGTACTTC. Translated: CASSEGRDVREQYF.